The T cell receptor (beta chain) described here comes from a study of blood T cell repertoires in COVID-19. In the study overall: The study drew acute and convalescent COVID-19 samples from the United States, Italy and Spain. PBMCs, B-cell-depleted T cells, or T cells were the source of the cDNA or gDNA that made up the material.

V was clipped by 3 bases and J by 6 bases; unmatched bases: 15. From germline, CDR1 is MNHEY and CDR2 SMNVEV (reference sequence). This CDR3 contains 17 residues. Seattle enrolled patients during active infection and tracked them longitudinally. As handled by the study authors: Scientists estimated how many nucleated cells there were by amplifying reference gene primers. Clones were read by immunoSEQ multiplex PCR, and TCRdb kept only the in-frame ones, dropping some. V, J and clone size are taken as reported in that table, and D and trimming were inferred from the DNA itself. The sample carries 150,000 to 200,000 clones, around 83% recorded once.

The rearrangement joins TRBV27 to TRBJ1-1, with TRBD1 matching over 8 bases. The clonotype was recovered from a woman between 70 and 85 years old with COVID-19, enrolled during active disease. Sequenced material: peripheral blood. CDR3 in DNA: TGTGCCAGCAGTTTCCGCATCGGACAGGGAGGTTACGCTGAAGCTTTCTTT. Residues: CASSFRIGQGGYAEAFF.